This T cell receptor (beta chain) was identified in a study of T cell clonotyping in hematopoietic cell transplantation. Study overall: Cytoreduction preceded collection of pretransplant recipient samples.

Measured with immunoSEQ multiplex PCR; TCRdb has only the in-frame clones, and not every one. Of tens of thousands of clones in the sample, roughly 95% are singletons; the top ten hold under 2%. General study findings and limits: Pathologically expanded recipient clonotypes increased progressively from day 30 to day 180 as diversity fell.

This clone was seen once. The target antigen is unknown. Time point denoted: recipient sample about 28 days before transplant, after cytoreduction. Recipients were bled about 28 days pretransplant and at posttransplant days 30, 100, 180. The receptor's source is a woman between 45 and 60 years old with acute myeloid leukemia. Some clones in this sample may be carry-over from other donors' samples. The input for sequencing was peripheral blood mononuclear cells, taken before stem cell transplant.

In DNA form, the CDR3 reads TGCGCCAGCAGTCTGGGACTAGCGGGGAGCTCCTACAATGAGCAGTTCTTC. Its protein product is CASSLGLAGSSYNEQFF. The V and J genes are TRBV5-1 and TRBJ2-1; 13 bases fit TRBD2. Germline trimming cut 5 bases from V and 0 bases from J; bases unmatched to any gene: 5. Germline V lookup: CDR1 SGHRS, CDR2 YFSETQ. The CDR3 sequence is 17 residues long.